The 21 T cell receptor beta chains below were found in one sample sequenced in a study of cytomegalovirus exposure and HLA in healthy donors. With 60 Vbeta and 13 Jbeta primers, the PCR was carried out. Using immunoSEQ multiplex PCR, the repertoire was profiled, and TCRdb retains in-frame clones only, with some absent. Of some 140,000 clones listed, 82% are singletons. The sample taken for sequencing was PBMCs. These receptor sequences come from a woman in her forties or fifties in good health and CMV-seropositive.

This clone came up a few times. In DNA, the CDR3 is TGTGCCAGCAGCTTAGATGTTAATGGCTACACCTTC. Amino acid sequence: CASSLDVNGYTF. The gene calls are TRBV7-2 and TRBJ1-2; D not certain. In germline, CDR1 is SGHTA, CDR2 FQGNSA. CDR3 length: 12 residues. Trimming left V 1 base short and J 6 bases short, with 6 bases between.

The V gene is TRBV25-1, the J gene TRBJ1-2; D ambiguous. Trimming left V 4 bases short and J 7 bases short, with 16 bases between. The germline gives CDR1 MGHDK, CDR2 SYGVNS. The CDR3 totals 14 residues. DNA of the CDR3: TGTGCCAGCAGTGGTTCGGGTCCCGGCGGTGGCTACACCTTC. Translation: CASSGSGPGGGYTF.

CDR3 loop: CASSPPMEETQYF. CDR3 DNA: TGTGCCAGCAGCCCCCCTATGGAAGAGACCCAGTACTTC. This chain connects TRBV7-9 to TRBJ2-5; D call uncertain. Trimming left V 5 bases short and J 3 bases short, with 10 bases between. The germline V gene has CDR1 SEHNR and CDR2 FQNEAQ (reference sequence). This CDR3 has 13 residues.

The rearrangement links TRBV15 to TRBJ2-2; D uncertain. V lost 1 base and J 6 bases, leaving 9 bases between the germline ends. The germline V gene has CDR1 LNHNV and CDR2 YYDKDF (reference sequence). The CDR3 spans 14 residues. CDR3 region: CATSRARSAGELFF. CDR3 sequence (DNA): TGTGCCACCAGCAGAGCTAGATCGGCCGGGGAGCTGTTTTTT.

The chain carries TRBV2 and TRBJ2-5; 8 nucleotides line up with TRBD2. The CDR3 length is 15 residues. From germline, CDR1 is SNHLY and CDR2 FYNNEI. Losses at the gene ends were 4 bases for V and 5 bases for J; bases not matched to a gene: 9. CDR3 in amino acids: CASSGEGGLGETQYF. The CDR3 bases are TGTGCCAGCAGTGGCGAGGGGGGACTAGGGGAGACCCAGTACTTC.

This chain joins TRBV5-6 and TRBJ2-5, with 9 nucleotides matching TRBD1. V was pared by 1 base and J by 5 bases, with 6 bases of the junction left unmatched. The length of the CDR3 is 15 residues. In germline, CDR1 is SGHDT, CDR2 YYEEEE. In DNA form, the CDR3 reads TGTGCCAGCAGCTTGTTGGGACAGGGTTACGAGACCCAGTACTTC. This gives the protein CASSLLGQGYETQYF. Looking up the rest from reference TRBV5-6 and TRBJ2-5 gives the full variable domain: DAGVTQSPTHLIKTRGQQVTLRCSPKSGHDTVSWYQQALGQGPQFIFQYYEEEERQRGNFPDRFSGHQFPNYSSELNVNALLLGDSALYLCASSLLGQGYETQYFGPGTRLLVL.

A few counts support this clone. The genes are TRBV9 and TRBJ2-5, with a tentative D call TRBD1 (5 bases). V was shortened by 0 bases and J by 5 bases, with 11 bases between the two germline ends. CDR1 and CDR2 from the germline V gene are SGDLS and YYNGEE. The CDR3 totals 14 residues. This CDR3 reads CASSVGGQVETQYF. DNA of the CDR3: TGTGCCAGCAGCGTAGGGGGCCAGGTGGAGACCCAGTACTTC. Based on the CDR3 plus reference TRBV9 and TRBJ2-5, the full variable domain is DSGVTQTPKHLITATGQRVTLRCSPRSGDLSVYWYQQSLDQGLQFLIQYYNGEERAKGNILERFSAQQFPDLHSELNLSSLELGDSALYFCASSVGGQVETQYFGPGTRLLVL.

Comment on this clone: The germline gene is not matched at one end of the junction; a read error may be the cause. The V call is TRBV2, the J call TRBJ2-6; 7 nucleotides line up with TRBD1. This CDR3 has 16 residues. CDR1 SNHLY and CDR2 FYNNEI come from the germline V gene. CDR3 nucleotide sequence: TGTGCCAGCAGCGAACAGGGGCACTCTGGGGCCAACGGCCTGACTTTC. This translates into CASSEQGHSGANGLTF.

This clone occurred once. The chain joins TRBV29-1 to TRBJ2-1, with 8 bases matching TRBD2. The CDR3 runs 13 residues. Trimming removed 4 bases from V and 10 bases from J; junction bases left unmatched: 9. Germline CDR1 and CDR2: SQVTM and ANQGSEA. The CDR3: CSVGQGRGGEQFF. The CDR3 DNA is TGCAGCGTTGGGCAGGGTCGGGGGGGCGAGCAGTTCTTC.

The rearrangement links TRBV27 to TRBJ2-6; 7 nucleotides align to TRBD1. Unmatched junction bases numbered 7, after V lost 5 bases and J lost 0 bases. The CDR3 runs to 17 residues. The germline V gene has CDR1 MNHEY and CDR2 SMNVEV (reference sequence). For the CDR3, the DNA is TGTGCCAGCAGTACGTACAGGGGCGGCTCTGGGGCCAACGTCCTGACTTTC. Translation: CASSTYRGGSGANVLTF.

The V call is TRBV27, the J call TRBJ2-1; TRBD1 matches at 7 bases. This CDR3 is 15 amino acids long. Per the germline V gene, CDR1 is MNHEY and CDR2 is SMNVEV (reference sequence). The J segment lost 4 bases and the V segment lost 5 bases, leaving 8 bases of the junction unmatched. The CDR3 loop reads CASSHGTDSYNEQFF. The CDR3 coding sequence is TGTGCCAGCAGTCATGGGACAGACTCTTACAATGAGCAGTTCTTC.

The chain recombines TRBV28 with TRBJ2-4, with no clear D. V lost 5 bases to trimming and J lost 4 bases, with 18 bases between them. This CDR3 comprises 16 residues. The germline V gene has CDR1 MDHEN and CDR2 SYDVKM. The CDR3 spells CASSPSRVARKNIQYF. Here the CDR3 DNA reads TGTGCCAGCAGTCCCTCCCGGGTAGCTAGAAAAAACATTCAGTACTTC.

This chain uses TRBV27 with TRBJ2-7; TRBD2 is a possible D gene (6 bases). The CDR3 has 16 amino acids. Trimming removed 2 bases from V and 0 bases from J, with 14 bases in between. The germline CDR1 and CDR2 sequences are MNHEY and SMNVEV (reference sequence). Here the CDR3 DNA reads TGTGCCAGCAGTTTACTATCCCGGGGGACCTCCTACGAGCAGTACTTC. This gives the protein CASSLLSRGTSYEQYF.

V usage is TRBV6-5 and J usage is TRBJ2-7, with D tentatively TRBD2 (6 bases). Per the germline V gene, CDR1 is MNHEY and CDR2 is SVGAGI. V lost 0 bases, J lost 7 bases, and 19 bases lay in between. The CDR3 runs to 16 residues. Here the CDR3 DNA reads TGTGCCAGCAGTTACTCGTTCGGGGGACCGCCACGGGAGCAGTACTTC. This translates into CASSYSFGGPPREQYF.

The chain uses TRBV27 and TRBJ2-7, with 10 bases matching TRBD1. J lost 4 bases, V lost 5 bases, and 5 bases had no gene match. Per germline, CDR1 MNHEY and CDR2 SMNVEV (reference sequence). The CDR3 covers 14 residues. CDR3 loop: CASSALGQGYEQYF. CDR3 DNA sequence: TGTGCCAGCAGTGCGCTGGGACAGGGGTACGAGCAGTACTTC.

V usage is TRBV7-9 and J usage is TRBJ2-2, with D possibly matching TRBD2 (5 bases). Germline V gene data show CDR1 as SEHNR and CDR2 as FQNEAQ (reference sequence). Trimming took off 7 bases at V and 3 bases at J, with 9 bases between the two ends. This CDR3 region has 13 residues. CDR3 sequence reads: CASTGRDTGELFF. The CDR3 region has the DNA TGTGCCAGCACCGGGCGGGACACCGGGGAGCTGTTTTTT. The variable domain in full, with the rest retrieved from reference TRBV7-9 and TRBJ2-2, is DTGVSQNPRHKITKRGQNVTFRCDPISEHNRLYWYRQTLGQGPEFLTYFQNEAQLEKSRLLSDRFSAERPKGSFSTLEIQRTEQGDSAMYLCASTGRDTGELFFGEGSRLTVL.

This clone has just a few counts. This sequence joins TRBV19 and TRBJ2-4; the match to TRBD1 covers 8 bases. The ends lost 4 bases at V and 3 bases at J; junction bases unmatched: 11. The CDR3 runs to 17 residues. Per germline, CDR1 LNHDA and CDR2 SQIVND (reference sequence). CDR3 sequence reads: CASSSQGAGAFKNIQYF. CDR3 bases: TGTGCCAGTAGTAGCCAGGGGGCTGGCGCTTTCAAAAACATTCAGTACTTC.

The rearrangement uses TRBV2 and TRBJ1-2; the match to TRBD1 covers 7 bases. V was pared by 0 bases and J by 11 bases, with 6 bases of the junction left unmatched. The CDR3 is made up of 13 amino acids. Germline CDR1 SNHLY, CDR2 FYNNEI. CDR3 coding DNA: TGTGCCAGCAGTGAAGCGGGACAGCTCAAGTACACCTTC. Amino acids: CASSEAGQLKYTF.

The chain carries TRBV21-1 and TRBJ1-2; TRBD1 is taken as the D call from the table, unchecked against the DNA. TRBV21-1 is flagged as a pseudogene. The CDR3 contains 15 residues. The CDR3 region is CASSSRGSWVRGYTF. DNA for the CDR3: TGTGCCAGCTCCTCCAGGGGTTCATGGGTCCGTGGCTACACCTTC.

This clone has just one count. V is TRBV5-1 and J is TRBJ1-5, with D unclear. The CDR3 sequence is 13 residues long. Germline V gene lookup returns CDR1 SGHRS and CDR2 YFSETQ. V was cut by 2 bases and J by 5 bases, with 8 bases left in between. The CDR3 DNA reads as TGCGCCAGCAGCTTTGACATCTATCAGCCCCAGCATTTT. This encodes CASSFDIYQPQHF. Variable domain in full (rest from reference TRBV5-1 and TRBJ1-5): KAGVTQTPRYLIKTRGQQVTLSCSPISGHRSVSWYQQTPGQGLQFLFEYFSETQRNKGNFPGRFSGRQFSNSRSEMNVSTLELGDSALYLCASSFDIYQPQHFGDGTRLSIL.

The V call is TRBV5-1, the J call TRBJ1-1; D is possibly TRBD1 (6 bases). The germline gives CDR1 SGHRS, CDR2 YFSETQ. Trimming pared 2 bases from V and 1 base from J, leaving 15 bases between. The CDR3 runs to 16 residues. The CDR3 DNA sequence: TGCGCCAGCAGCTTTGGGGCAGGACAGTCGAACACTGAAGCTTTCTTT. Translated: CASSFGAGQSNTEAFF.